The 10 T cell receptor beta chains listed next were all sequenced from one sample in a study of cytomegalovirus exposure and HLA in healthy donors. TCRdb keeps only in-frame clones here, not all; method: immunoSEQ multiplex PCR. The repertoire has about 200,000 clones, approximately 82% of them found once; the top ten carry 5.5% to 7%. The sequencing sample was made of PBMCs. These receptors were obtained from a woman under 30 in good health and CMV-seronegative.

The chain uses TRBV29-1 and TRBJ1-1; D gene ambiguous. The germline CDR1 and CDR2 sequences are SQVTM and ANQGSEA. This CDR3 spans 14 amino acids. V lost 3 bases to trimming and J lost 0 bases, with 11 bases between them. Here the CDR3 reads CSVDVGLLNTEAFF. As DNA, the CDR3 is TGCAGCGTTGATGTAGGGCTACTGAACACTGAAGCTTTCTTT.

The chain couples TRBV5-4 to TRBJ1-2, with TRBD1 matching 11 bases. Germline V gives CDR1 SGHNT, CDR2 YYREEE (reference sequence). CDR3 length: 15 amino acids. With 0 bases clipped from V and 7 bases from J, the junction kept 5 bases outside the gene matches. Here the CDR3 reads CASSLAGTGGRGYTF. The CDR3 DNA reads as TGTGCCAGCAGCTTGGCCGGGACAGGGGGACGTGGCTACACCTTC.

CDR3 sequence reads: CASSLGGTVNTGELFF. The CDR3 DNA reads as TGCGCCAGCAGCTTGGGCGGGACAGTGAACACCGGGGAGCTGTTTTTT. The chain uses TRBV5-1 and TRBJ2-2; tentatively, D is TRBD1 (7 bases). V was shortened by 0 bases and J by 1 base, with 10 bases between the two germline ends. CDR1 is SGHRS, CDR2 YFSETQ, per germline. This CDR3 comprises 16 residues.

CDR3 bases: TGTGCCAGCAGTAGACCCGGGACAGGGATTAGTGGCTACACCTTC. It encodes CASSRPGTGISGYTF. The gene calls are TRBV6-5 and TRBJ1-2, with 9 bases fitting TRBD1. V was pared by 5 bases and J by 7 bases, with 11 bases of the junction left unmatched. Germline V gene sequence: CDR1 MNHEY, CDR2 SVGAGI. The CDR3 sequence is 15 residues long.

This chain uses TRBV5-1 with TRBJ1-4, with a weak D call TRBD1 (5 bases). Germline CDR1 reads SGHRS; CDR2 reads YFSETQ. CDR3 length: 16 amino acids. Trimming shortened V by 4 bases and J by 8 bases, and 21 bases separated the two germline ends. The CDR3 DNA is TGCGCCAGCAGCCAGACCCGGGGCCCCGTACAGGAAAAACTGTTTTTT. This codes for CASSQTRGPVQEKLFF.

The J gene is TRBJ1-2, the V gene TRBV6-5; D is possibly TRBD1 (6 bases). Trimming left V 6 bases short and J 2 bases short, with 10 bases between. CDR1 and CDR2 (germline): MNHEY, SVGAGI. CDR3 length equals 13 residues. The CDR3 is CASSRDTNYGYTF. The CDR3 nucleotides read TGTGCCAGCAGCAGGGACACAAACTATGGCTACACCTTC.

The CDR3, as DNA: TGTGCCAGCAGCGTAGGTGGGGACCGGGAGCGGGAGCAGTACTTC. Translating gives CASSVGGDREREQYF. The chain joins TRBV9 to TRBJ2-7; possibly TRBD2 for D (6 bases). The length of the CDR3 is 15 residues. V gave up 0 bases and J gave up 7 bases, with 17 bases separating them. Germline V gene data show CDR1 as SGDLS and CDR2 as YYNGEE.

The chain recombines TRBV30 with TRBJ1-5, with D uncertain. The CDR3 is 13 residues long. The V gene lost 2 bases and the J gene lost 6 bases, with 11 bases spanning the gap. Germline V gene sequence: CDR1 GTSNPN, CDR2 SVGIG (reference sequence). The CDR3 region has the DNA TGTGCCTGGAGTTTTAAGGGTGGTCAGCCCCAGCATTTT. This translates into CAWSFKGGQPQHF.

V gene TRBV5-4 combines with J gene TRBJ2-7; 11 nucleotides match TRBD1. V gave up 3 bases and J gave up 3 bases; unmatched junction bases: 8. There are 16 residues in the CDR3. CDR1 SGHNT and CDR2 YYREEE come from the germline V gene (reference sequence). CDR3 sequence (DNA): TGTGCCAGCAGCTCCGGGACAGGGGGGTGGGTCTACGAGCAGTACTTC. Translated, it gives CASSSGTGGWVYEQYF.

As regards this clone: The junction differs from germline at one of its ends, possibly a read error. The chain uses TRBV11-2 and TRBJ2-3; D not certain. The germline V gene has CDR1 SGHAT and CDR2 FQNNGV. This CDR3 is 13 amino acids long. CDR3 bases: TGTGCCAGCAGCGTAGAGGCTGTTATGACGCAGTATTTT. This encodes CASSVEAVMTQYF.